The 22 T cell receptor beta chains below come from one sample, sequenced in a study of OX40 agonist ivuxolimab in advanced cancers. Receptor libraries were prepared by the immunoSEQ multiplex PCR assay. In TCRdb, the immuneACCESS table is reduced to in-frame sequences with V and J assigned. These tables do not hold every clone; where another copy was compared, an unresolved V gene accounts for under half, and the others remain unexplained. Present in this sample are 50,000 to 65,000 clones, around 83% of which were seen just once. 4% to 5% of the sample is taken by the ten largest. The starting material was CD4+ or CD8+ T cells sorted from blood, obtained in a trial of the OX40 agonist ivuxolimab. The source of these receptors is an adult with an advanced solid tumor such as melanoma, head and neck, liver or kidney cancer.

This clone is a singleton in its sample. The rearrangement links TRBV5-1 to TRBJ1-1; D is perhaps TRBD1 (5 bases). CDR1 is SGHRS, CDR2 YFSETQ, per germline. This CDR3 is built from 15 residues. Trimming pared 3 bases from V and 0 bases from J, leaving 12 bases between. Here the CDR3 DNA reads TGCGCCAGCAGCTCCGGGGCTTCCATGAACACTGAAGCTTTCTTT. Its translation: CASSSGASMNTEAFF.

In this sample, this clone is medium-sized. The chain joins TRBV6-5 to TRBJ2-5; possibly TRBD2 for D (6 bases). This CDR3 is 15 amino acids long. Trimming removed 6 bases from V and 5 bases from J, with 19 bases in between. Germline assignment: CDR1 MNHEY and CDR2 SVGAGI. The CDR3 nucleotides read TGTGCCAGCAGGTCACCGGGACGGGCGGGGGAGACCCAGTACTTC. Encoded protein: CASRSPGRAGETQYF.

The chain uses TRBV4-1 and TRBJ2-2, with 14 bases that match TRBD2. Germline-derived CDR1 and CDR2 are MGHRA and YSYEKL. V gave up 5 bases and J gave up 0 bases; unmatched junction bases: 8. This CDR3 contains 19 residues. CDR3 in amino acids: CASSLSGTSGGANTGELFF. The CDR3 DNA follows: TGCGCCAGCAGCTTATCCGGGACTAGCGGGGGCGCGAACACCGGGGAGCTGTTTTTT.

The rearrangement joins TRBV18 to TRBJ1-4, with 10 positions matching TRBD1. Germline V CDR1 and CDR2: KGHSH, LQKENI. CDR3 length: 13 residues. V dropped 8 bases and J dropped 6; count of bases not matched to a gene: 3. CDR3 residues: CASRGQGDEKLFF. The CDR3 DNA follows: TGTGCCAGCCGCGGACAGGGGGATGAAAAACTGTTTTTT.

J is TRBJ1-2 and V is TRBV27; D possibly corresponds to TRBD1 (5 bases). CDR1 and CDR2 (germline): MNHEY, SMNVEV (reference sequence). This CDR3 comprises 14 residues. Trimming took 6 bases from V and 0 from J, leaving 11 bases between them. CDR3 residues: CASSSGRTNYGYTF. CDR3 sequence (DNA): TGTGCCAGCAGCTCGGGACGGACTAACTATGGCTACACCTTC.

The V and J genes are TRBV6-1 and TRBJ1-1; no firm D call. The CDR3 is 15 amino acids. V shed 4 bases and J shed 2 bases, with 14 bases lying between them. Per germline, CDR1 MNHNS and CDR2 SASEGT. The chain's CDR3 is CASSGYRNSNTEAFF. CDR3 nucleotide sequence: TGTGCCAGCAGTGGGTACAGAAATAGTAACACTGAAGCTTTCTTT.

V and J are TRBV5-1 and TRBJ1-6, with D possibly matching TRBD1 (6 bases). CDR3 length: 15 residues. Germline V gene data show CDR1 as SGHRS and CDR2 as YFSETQ. The ends were cut back, 4 bases at V and 0 bases at J, with 8 bases in the middle. The CDR3: CASSKGGSYNSPLHF. CDR3 nucleotide sequence: TGCGCCAGCAGCAAAGGGGGCTCCTATAATTCACCCCTCCACTTT. Based on the CDR3 plus reference TRBV5-1 and TRBJ1-6, the full variable domain is KAGVTQTPRYLIKTRGQQVTLSCSPISGHRSVSWYQQTPGQGLQFLFEYFSETQRNKGNFPGRFSGRQFSNSRSEMNVSTLELGDSALYLCASSKGGSYNSPLHFGNGTRLTVT.

The chain combines TRBV7-8 with TRBJ2-7; 10 bases agree with TRBD2. Germline CDR1 SGHVS, CDR2 FQNEAQ. Trimming at V came to 4 bases and at J to 0 bases, leaving 3 bases not matched to a gene. The CDR3 has 15 amino acids. DNA of the CDR3: TGTGCCAGCAGCTCTTCTAGCGGGAGCTCCTACGAGCAGTACTTC. Translation gives CASSSSSGSSYEQYF.

J is TRBJ2-2 and V is TRBV19; 8 nucleotides align to TRBD2. V trimming: 1 base; J trimming: 4 bases; junction bases outside the gene matches: 5. The CDR3 sequence is 16 residues long. Germline values: CDR1 LNHDA, CDR2 SQIVND (reference sequence). The CDR3 sequence is CASSIGRGAPTGELFF. The CDR3 nucleotides read TGTGCCAGTAGTATAGGGCGGGGGGCACCCACCGGGGAGCTGTTTTTT.

The V gene is TRBV11-2, the J gene TRBJ2-7; TRBD1 matches 9 bases. V shed 5 bases, J shed 3 bases, and the junction held 8 bases outside the gene matches. The CDR3 has 15 amino acids. Germline loops: CDR1 SGHAT, CDR2 FQNNGV. The CDR3 region has the DNA TGTGCCAGCAGCATCGGACAGGGGAGTAACTACGAGCAGTACTTC. Protein: CASSIGQGSNYEQYF.

The chain has TRBV2 and TRBJ2-3; 7 bases match TRBD1. The CDR3 is 14 residues long. Germline CDR1 and CDR2: SNHLY and FYNNEI. V shed 5 bases, J shed 6 bases, and the junction held 8 bases outside the gene matches. CDR3 residues: CASSPDRDDDTQYF. CDR3 sequence (DNA): TGTGCCAGCAGTCCAGACAGGGATGACGATACGCAGTATTTT.

This chain joins TRBV7-9 and TRBJ2-3, with D perhaps given as TRBD1 or TRBD2 (6 bases each). Per germline, CDR1 SEHNR and CDR2 FQNEAQ (reference sequence). V shed 2 bases and J shed 3 bases, with 12 bases lying between them. This CDR3 contains 15 residues. CDR3 sequence: CASSLWGAGTDTQYF. The DNA for the CDR3 is TGTGCCAGCAGCTTATGGGGGGCCGGGACAGATACGCAGTATTTT.

V gene TRBV5-1 combines with J gene TRBJ1-1; TRBD1 matches 7 bases. The V segment lost 1 base and the J segment 6 bases; nucleotides outside the gene matches: 12. The germline V gene encodes CDR1 SGHRS and CDR2 YFSETQ. The length of the CDR3 is 16 residues. Here the CDR3 reads CASSLQGGRGYSEAFF. The CDR3 DNA follows: TGCGCCAGCAGCTTGCAGGGGGGGCGCGGTTACTCTGAAGCTTTCTTT.

The rearrangement links TRBV5-6 to TRBJ1-2; the D is unclear. The CDR3 has 12 amino acids. Trimming shortened V by 5 bases and J by 1 base, and 6 bases separated the two germline ends. Germline V gene sequence: CDR1 SGHDT, CDR2 YYEEEE. The CDR3 loop is CASSPDNYGYTF. For the CDR3, the DNA is TGTGCCAGCAGTCCTGATAACTATGGCTACACCTTC.

The chain is built from TRBV9 and TRBJ1-2, with D maybe TRBD1 (6 bases). V was trimmed by 4 bases and J by 4 bases, leaving 20 bases between them. CDR1 and CDR2 (germline): SGDLS, YYNGEE. The length of the CDR3 is 16 residues. CDR3 in amino acids: CASSPQGTSKGYGYTF. CDR3 DNA sequence: TGTGCCAGCAGCCCTCAGGGGACCTCTAAGGGCTATGGCTACACCTTC. Drawing the rest from reference TRBV9 and TRBJ1-2, the complete variable domain is DSGVTQTPKHLITATGQRVTLRCSPRSGDLSVYWYQQSLDQGLQFLIQYYNGEERAKGNILERFSAQQFPDLHSELNLSSLELGDSALYFCASSPQGTSKGYGYTFGSGTRLTVV.

The DNA of the CDR3 is TGCGCCAGCAGGGGTCAGCACACAGATACGCAGTATTTT. This translates into CASRGQHTDTQYF. The rearrangement uses TRBV4-3 and TRBJ2-3; D remains ambiguous. This CDR3 is 13 amino acids long. V was pared by 6 bases and J by 2 bases, with 9 bases between. Germline loops: CDR1 LGHNA, CDR2 YSLEER.

The chain uses TRBV6-5 and TRBJ2-6; D possibly corresponds to TRBD1 (6 bases). The V and J ends lost 0 bases and 4 bases respectively, with 10 bases between them. The CDR3 runs 16 residues. Germline CDR1 is MNHEY and CDR2 is SVGAGI. The CDR3 loop is CASSYSPGAGANVLTF. The CDR3 DNA is TGTGCCAGCAGTTACTCTCCAGGGGCCGGGGCCAACGTCCTGACTTTC.

V gene TRBV27 combines with J gene TRBJ1-2, with a weak D call TRBD1 (5 bases). Germline V gene data show CDR1 as MNHEY and CDR2 as SMNVEV (reference sequence). The CDR3 length is 13 residues. V lost 3 bases, J lost 4 bases, and 9 bases lay in between. The CDR3 coding sequence is TGTGCCAGCAGTTTTGGGGGTTCCTATGGCTACACCTTC. Translated, it gives CASSFGGSYGYTF.

The chain uses TRBV18 and TRBJ2-5; the D gene is possibly TRBD2 (6 bases). The CDR3 contains 16 residues. Germline lookup yields CDR1 KGHSH and CDR2 LQKENI. V lost 2 bases, J lost 4 bases, and 17 bases lay in between. CDR3 in amino acids: CASSPRYGSEGETQYF. CDR3 in DNA: TGTGCCAGCTCACCAAGATACGGGAGTGAGGGAGAGACCCAGTACTTC.

This rearrangement joins TRBV5-1 to TRBJ2-7; 7 bases fit TRBD2. Germline CDR1 is SGHRS and CDR2 is YFSETQ. V trimming: 0 bases; J trimming: 2 bases; junction bases outside the gene matches: 5. This CDR3 contains 15 residues. CDR3 residues: CASSLAMGTTYEQYF. CDR3 coding DNA: TGCGCCAGCAGCTTGGCCATGGGGACTACCTACGAGCAGTACTTC.

The chain has TRBV7-8 and TRBJ2-1; 10 positions agree with TRBD1. The CDR3 is made up of 16 amino acids. CDR1 is SGHVS, CDR2 FQNEAQ, per germline. With 1 base clipped from V and 14 bases from J, the junction kept 14 bases outside the gene matches. Here the CDR3 DNA reads TGTGCCAGCAGCTTAGTGACAGGGGGCCTTTTGGGGAACGAGTTCTTC. Residues: CASSLVTGGLLGNEFF.

This chain connects TRBV27 to TRBJ2-1; the D is unclear. The CDR3 length is 16 residues. Trimming removed 3 bases from V and 8 bases from J, with 20 bases in between. Germline CDR1 reads MNHEY; CDR2 reads SMNVEV (reference sequence). The CDR3 DNA is TGTGCCAGCAGTTTTGGGCGGCCCCCAGGCATGGATGAGCAGTTCTTC. Translating it yields CASSFGRPPGMDEQFF.